A selection of T cell receptor beta chains follows, all from one sample in a study of neurological immune-mediated disorders. Each CDR3 protein is one row after TCRdb ran MiXCR on the 5' RACE reads. The sample shows tens of thousands of distinct CDR3 sequences, 3.4% of them seen only once. The sequencing input was PBMCs. These receptors were collected from a man in his forties with multiple sclerosis. The conserved cysteine and the conserved F or W are not part of the CDR3 here. Fields, in order: CDR3 protein, V gene.

CDR3 protein: ASSEGGANTEAF
V gene: TRBV6-1

CDR3 protein: ASSPDTSRSTDTQY
V gene: TRBV7-9

CDR3 protein: SARDPSGGVYNEQF
V gene: TRBV20-1

CDR3 protein: SARGLRDKHNEQF
V gene: TRBV29-1

CDR3 protein: ASKDSGLGANVLT
V gene: TRBV6-2/TRBV6-3

CDR3 protein: ASSYRDSGPYEQY
V gene: TRBV5-1

CDR3 protein: ASSLLAALKNTEAF
V gene: TRBV27

CDR3 protein: ASSTLPGVSTDTQY
V gene: TRBV6-5

CDR3 protein: ASSQQGSRETQY
V gene: TRBV14

CDR3 protein: SVDVLAPGRGEQF
V gene: TRBV29-1

CDR3 protein: ASSSGTWGPNEQF
V gene: TRBV12-3/TRBV12-4

CDR3 protein: ASSLDGANYGYT
V gene: TRBV5-1

CDR3 protein: ASRHALGGSRNEQF
V gene: TRBV3-1

CDR3 protein: AISERSGGSTDTQY
V gene: TRBV10-3

CDR3 protein: SVTTSGGGSYNEQF
V gene: TRBV20-1

CDR3 protein: ASSLGRGGEQF
V gene: TRBV7-8

CDR3 protein: ASSLEAGGHNEQF
V gene: TRBV5-1

CDR3 protein: SARDGGRGQETQY
V gene: TRBV20-1

CDR3 protein: ASSLDLSETQY
V gene: TRBV12-3/TRBV12-4

CDR3 protein: ASSSGSPDTQY
V gene: TRBV5-1

CDR3 protein: ASRLPGLLNTEAF
V gene: TRBV12-3/TRBV12-4

CDR3 protein: ASTPVGPGANVLT
V gene: TRBV7-8

CDR3 protein: ASSLTPGRETQY
V gene: TRBV7-9

CDR3 protein: AGTSSYNEQF
V gene: TRBV30

CDR3 protein: AIGLLDEQY
V gene: TRBV10-3

CDR3 protein: ASSYAPGQGSPTQY
V gene: TRBV6-5

CDR3 protein: ASSKAANTGELF
V gene: TRBV19

CDR3 protein: AWSVAGRVF
V gene: TRBV30

CDR3 protein: ASSSPDSYEQY
V gene: TRBV5-5

CDR3 protein: ASSLEGPLDEQY
V gene: TRBV5-6

CDR3 protein: AISGVSGVSYEQY
V gene: TRBV10-3

CDR3 protein: ASSPRDGHTEAF
V gene: TRBV12-3/TRBV12-4

CDR3 protein: ASSQGYVGSGTGRHEQY
V gene: TRBV4-2

CDR3 protein: SADILNTEAF
V gene: TRBV29-1

CDR3 protein: SARYPGGMNTEAF
V gene: TRBV20-1

CDR3 protein: ASSQNGRAGYGYT
V gene: TRBV3-1

CDR3 protein: ASSLDGRPMNTEAF
V gene: TRBV5-1

CDR3 protein: ASSTDPNTEAF
V gene: TRBV5-1

CDR3 protein: SVVGLPHEQY
V gene: TRBV29-1

CDR3 protein: SAHETVRGFYGYT
V gene: TRBV20-1

CDR3 protein: ASSLRLSNNEQF
V gene: TRBV12-3/TRBV12-4

CDR3 protein: ASSSRSGGTNSPLH
V gene: TRBV7-6

CDR3 protein: ASSLVAGGGQPQH
V gene: TRBV7-8

CDR3 protein: ASSLEAAGGGELF
V gene: TRBV5-1

CDR3 protein: ASSSQGANSPLH
V gene: TRBV6-6